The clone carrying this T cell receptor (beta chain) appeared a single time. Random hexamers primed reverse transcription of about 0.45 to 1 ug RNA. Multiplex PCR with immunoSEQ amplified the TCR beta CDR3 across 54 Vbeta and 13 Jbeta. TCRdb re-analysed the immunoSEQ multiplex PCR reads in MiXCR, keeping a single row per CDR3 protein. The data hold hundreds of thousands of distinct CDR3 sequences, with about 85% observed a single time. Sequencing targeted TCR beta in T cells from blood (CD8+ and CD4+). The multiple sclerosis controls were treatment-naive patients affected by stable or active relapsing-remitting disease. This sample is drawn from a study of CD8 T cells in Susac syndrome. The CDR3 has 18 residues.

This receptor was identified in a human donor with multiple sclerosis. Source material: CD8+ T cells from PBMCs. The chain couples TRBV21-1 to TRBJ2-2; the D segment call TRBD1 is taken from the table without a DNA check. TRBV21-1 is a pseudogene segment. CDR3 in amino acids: CASSKGPQGAKPTGELFF. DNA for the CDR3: TGTGCCAGCAGCAAAGGGCCACAGGGGGCCAAGCCGACCGGGGAGCTGTTTTTT.